This TCR beta chain was captured in a study of blood T cell repertoires in COVID-19. Patients in Seattle were enrolled during active infection, then followed longitudinally. The assay was immunoSEQ multiplex PCR, and TCRdb's table has in-frame clones only and misses some. The data contain 390,000 or so clones, about 90% of them singletons. The sequenced sample consisted of peripheral blood. This receptor was obtained from a woman aged 30 to 39 with COVID-19, enrolled during active disease.

The chain's CDR3 is CASSPGLAEATGELFF. CDR3 DNA sequence: TGCGCCAGCAGCCCGGGACTAGCGGAGGCCACCGGGGAGCTGTTTTTT. This chain uses TRBV5-1 with TRBJ2-2, with 11 bases matching TRBD2. The CDR3 covers 16 residues. J lost 4 bases, V lost 4 bases, and 6 bases had no gene match. The germline gives CDR1 SGHRS, CDR2 YFSETQ.